This passage covers 15 T cell receptor beta chains from one sample sequenced in a study of T and B cells in COVID-19 patients. TRB rearrangements were amplified by multiplex PCR with BIOMED2 TRB-A/B primers. TCRdb used MiXCR to reprocess the multiplex PCR reads, holding one entry per CDR3 protein. The sample records approximately 17,000 distinct CDR3 sequences, around a quarter being singletons. From blood, roughly 220-550 ng of genomic DNA served as TRB template. Source material: blood. The origin of the receptors is a human donor who had recovered from COVID-19.

There are a few counts of this clonotype. CDR3 residues: CASSPLGPEQFF. CDR3 coding DNA: TGTGCCAGCTCCCCCCTCGGTCCTGAGCAGTTCTTC. The chain combines TRBV18 with TRBJ2-1; no reliable D call. Trimming left V 6 bases short and J 9 bases short, with 12 bases between. Germline CDR1 and CDR2: KGHSH and LQKENI. CDR3 length: 12 residues.

This clonotype has just a few counts. The V and J genes are TRBV15 and TRBJ1-5; tentatively, D is TRBD1 (6 bases). Trimming took off 5 bases at V and 13 bases at J, with 18 bases between the two ends. This CDR3 is 13 amino acids long. The V gene's germline CDR1 is LNHNV and CDR2 YYDKDF (reference sequence). The CDR3 sequence: CATSGQVKDSQHF. The CDR3 DNA sequence: TGTGCCACCAGCGGCCAAGTGAAGGACAGTCAGCATTTT.

This clonotype is classed as medium-sized. V gene TRBV19 combines with J gene TRBJ2-5; 8 bases line up with TRBD2. With V trimmed by 0 bases and J by 1 base, 4 bases remained unmatched. The CDR3 is 16 residues long. Germline V gives CDR1 LNHDA, CDR2 SQIVND (reference sequence). The CDR3 sequence: CASSIEWAGGQETQYF. The DNA of the CDR3 is TGTGCCAGTAGTATAGAATGGGCGGGAGGCCAAGAGACCCAGTACTTC.

This chain joins TRBV7-9 and TRBJ2-2, with TRBD2 matching 11 bases. The CDR3 spans 15 residues. Unmatched junction bases numbered 2, after V lost 5 bases and J lost 3 bases. The germline gives CDR1 SEHNR, CDR2 FQNEAQ (reference sequence). CDR3 residues: CASSLSGGDTGELFF. CDR3 nucleotide sequence: TGTGCCAGCAGCCTTAGCGGGGGGGACACCGGGGAGCTGTTTTTT.

V is TRBV12-3 or TRBV12-4 and J is TRBJ2-7, with D perhaps TRBD2 (5 bases). The CDR3 is 12 amino acids. The V end lost 5 bases, the J end lost 6 bases, and 11 bases lay between the germline ends. The CDR3 spells CASSPGWGEQYF. The CDR3 DNA is TGTGCCAGCAGTCCGGGATGGGGCGAGCAGTACTTC.

The chain joins TRBV12-3 or TRBV12-4 to TRBJ1-1, with D maybe TRBD1 (6 bases). CDR3 length: 15 residues. The ends were cut back, 3 bases at V and 6 bases at J, with 17 bases in the middle. This CDR3 is CASSLGHGSGAEAFF. The CDR3 DNA reads TGTGCCAGCAGTTTGGGACATGGGTCGGGGGCTGAAGCTTTCTTT.

The chain employs TRBV7-9 and TRBJ2-3, with D uncertain. The V and J ends lost 11 bases and 2 bases respectively, with 20 bases between them. CDR3 length equals 15 residues. Germline V gives CDR1 SEHNR, CDR2 FQNEAQ (reference sequence). The CDR3 DNA sequence: TGTGCCCCAAAATTCCCCGGTGCTGCCACAGATACGCAGTATTTT. It codes for CAPKFPGAATDTQYF. The full variable domain, rest sourced from reference TRBV7-9 and TRBJ2-3, is DTGVSQNPRHKITKRGQNVTFRCDPISEHNRLYWYRQTLGQGPEFLTYFQNEAQLEKSRLLSDRFSAERPKGSFSTLEIQRTEQGDSAMYLCAPKFPGAATDTQYFGPGTRLTVL.

In this sample, this clonotype is medium-sized (0.01 to 0.1%). The chain recombines TRBV6-5 with TRBJ2-1; 8 nucleotides match TRBD1. Trimming removed 5 bases from V and 6 bases from J; junction bases left unmatched: 3. The CDR3 runs to 13 residues. Germline CDR1 is MNHEY and CDR2 is SVGAGI. The CDR3 nucleotides read TGTGCCAGCAGTCGGGACAGGTCCAATGAGCAGTTCTTC. Its translation is CASSRDRSNEQFF.

This chain connects TRBV28 to TRBJ2-1, with TRBD2 matching 14 bases. From germline, CDR1 is MDHEN and CDR2 SYDVKM. J lost 7 bases, V lost 6 bases, and 8 bases had no gene match. The CDR3 has 16 residues. The chain's CDR3 is CASSPAGTSGRNEQFF. The CDR3 coding sequence is TGTGCCAGCAGCCCCGCCGGGACTAGCGGGAGAAATGAGCAGTTCTTC.

This chain joins TRBV6-5 and TRBJ1-1; 12 bases line up with TRBD1. Unmatched junction bases numbered 8, after V lost 2 bases and J lost 7 bases. Per germline, CDR1 MNHEY and CDR2 SVGAGI. This CDR3 has 16 residues. CDR3 sequence (DNA): TGTGCCAGCAGTTACCAGCCGGGACAGGGGGCTGGTGAAGCTTTCTTT. It translates to CASSYQPGQGAGEAFF.

V and J are TRBV27 and TRBJ1-2; TRBD1 aligns across 8 bases. The CDR3 covers 15 residues. Per germline, CDR1 MNHEY and CDR2 SMNVEV (reference sequence). J lost 8 bases, V lost 10 bases, and 18 bases had no gene match. The CDR3 loop is CATLGQERGLGGYTF. DNA of the CDR3: TGTGCCACCTTGGGACAGGAGCGGGGGTTAGGCGGCTACACCTTC.

The CDR3 loop is CASSLRSRTQYF. The CDR3, as DNA: TGTGCCAGCAGTTTAAGGTCAAGGACCCAGTACTTC. The rearrangement uses TRBV12-3 or TRBV12-4 and TRBJ2-5, with D unclear. The CDR3 length is 12 residues. V lost 2 bases, J lost 7 bases, and 8 bases lay in between.

The chain has TRBV5-4 and TRBJ1-2; D may be TRBD1 (6 bases). The germline V and J ends were trimmed by 2 bases and 10 bases, with 15 bases remaining between them. The germline V gene encodes CDR1 SGHNT and CDR2 YYREEE (reference sequence). The CDR3 has 13 amino acids. In nucleotides, the CDR3 is TGTGCCAGCAGCTTAGAGGGACACCTTTACTACACCTTC. Protein product: CASSLEGHLYYTF.

Of note for this clonotype: A much bigger clone sits one base away, suggesting this may be a read error. This chain joins TRBV6-1 and TRBJ2-3, with 7 nucleotides matching TRBD2. The V segment lost 5 bases and the J segment 2 bases; nucleotides outside the gene matches: 4. Germline CDR1 reads MNHNS; CDR2 reads SASEGT. This CDR3 has 14 amino acids. CDR3 region: CASSHGGTTDTQYF. The CDR3 DNA follows: TGTGCCAGCAGTCACGGGGGGACCACAGATACGCAGTATTTT.

As to this clonotype: An end of the junction differs from the germline gene, which may be a read error. This sequence joins TRBV6-2 or TRBV6-3 and TRBJ2-3; 10 positions agree with TRBD2. The CDR3 totals 16 residues. The germline V gene encodes CDR1 MNHEY and CDR2 SVGEGT. CDR3 loop: CASSYSGLARPDTQYF. CDR3 sequence (DNA): TGTGCCAGCAGCTACTCGGGACTAGCGCGTCCAGATACGCAGTATTTT.